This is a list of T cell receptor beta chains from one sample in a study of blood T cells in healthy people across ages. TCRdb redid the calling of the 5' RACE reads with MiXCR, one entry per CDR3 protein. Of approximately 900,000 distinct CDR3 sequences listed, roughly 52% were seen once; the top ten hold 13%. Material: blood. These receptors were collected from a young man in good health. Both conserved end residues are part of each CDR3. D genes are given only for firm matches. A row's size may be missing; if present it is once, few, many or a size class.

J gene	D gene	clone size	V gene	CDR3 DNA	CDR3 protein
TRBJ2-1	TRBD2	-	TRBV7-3	TGTGCCAGCAGTCCCGGGGGGGGCGGCTCCTACAATGAGCAGTTCTTC	CASSPGGGGSYNEQFF
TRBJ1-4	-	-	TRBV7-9	TGTGCCAGCAACGAAGGGACTAGGGCGACTGCAACTAATGAAAAACTGTTTTTT	CASNEGTRATATNEKLFF
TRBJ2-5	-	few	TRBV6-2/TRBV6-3	TGTGCCAGCAGTCAGGAGGGTCTTTTTGGAGAGACCCAGTACTTC	CASSQEGLFGETQYF
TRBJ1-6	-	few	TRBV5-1	TGCGCCAGCAGCCCCGAGGTCCGGAGAGATAATTCACCCCTCCACTTT	CASSPEVRRDNSPLHF
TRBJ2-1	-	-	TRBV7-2	TGTGCCAGCAGCTCGGTGAGTCTCTACAATGAGCAGTTCTTC	CASSSVSLYNEQFF
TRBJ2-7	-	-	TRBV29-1	TGCAGCGTTGACCAACGGGGAAGCTCCTACGAGCAGTACTTC	CSVDQRGSSYEQYF
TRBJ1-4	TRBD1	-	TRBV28	TGTGCCAGCAGGGGACCCGGGACAGGGAGGGAAAAACTGTTTTTT	CASRGPGTGREKLFF
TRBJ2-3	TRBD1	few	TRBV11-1	TGTGCCAGCAGCTCCGACAGGGCGACGGGTACGCAGTATTTT	CASSSDRATGTQYF
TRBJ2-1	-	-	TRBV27	TGTGCCAGCAGTAGACCCCCATACAATGAGCAGTTCTTC	CASSRPPYNEQFF
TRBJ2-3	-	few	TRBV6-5	TGTGCCAGCAGTTACTCAGCGTCGCAGTATTTT	CASSYSASQYF
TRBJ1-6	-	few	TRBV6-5	TGTGCCAGCAGTTACTCCATATTAACAGGGTCTCTTTCACCCCTCCACTTT	CASSYSILTGSLSPLHF
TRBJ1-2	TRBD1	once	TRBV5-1	TGCGCCAGCAGCTTGGGGACAGGGTGTGGCTACACCTTC	CASSLGTGCGYTF
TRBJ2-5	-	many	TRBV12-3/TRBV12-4	TGTGCCAGCAGCCAAACAGGCCAAGAGACCCAGTACTTC	CASSQTGQETQYF
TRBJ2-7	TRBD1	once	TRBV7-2	TGTGCCAGCAGCTTTGATAGACAGGGGCGGTACGAGCAGTACTTC	CASSFDRQGRYEQYF
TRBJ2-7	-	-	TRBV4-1	TGCGCCAGCAGCCAAGATAGAGGAACAGTTTGGAACGAGCAGTACTTC	CASSQDRGTVWNEQYF
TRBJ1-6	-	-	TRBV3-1	TGTGCCAGCAGCCCACTCGCGGGGGGCCCTTCACCCCTCCACTTT	CASSPLAGGPSPLHF
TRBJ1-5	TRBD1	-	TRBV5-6	TGTGCCAGCAGCGCGGACAGGGGCGTAACTCAGCCCCAGCATTTT	CASSADRGVTQPQHF
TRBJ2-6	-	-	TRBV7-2	TGTGCCAGCAGCTTAATGGTTTTCTCTGGGGCCAACGTCCTGACTTTC	CASSLMVFSGANVLTF
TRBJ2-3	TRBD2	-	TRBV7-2	TGTGCCAGCAGCTTAGAGACAGCGGGGGGCGAAACAGATACGCAGTATTTT	CASSLETAGGETDTQYF
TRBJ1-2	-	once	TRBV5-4	TGTGCCAGCAGAGGCCGGCCCTCGGATTATGGCTACACCTTC	CASRGRPSDYGYTF
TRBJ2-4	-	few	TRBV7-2	TGTGCCAGCAGCTTAGCCGTAGGCAGGGCGGCCAAAAACATTCAGTACTTC	CASSLAVGRAAKNIQYF
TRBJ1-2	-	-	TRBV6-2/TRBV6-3	TGTGCCAGCCGGAGGGATGGCTACACCTTC	CASRRDGYTF
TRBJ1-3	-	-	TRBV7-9	TGTGCCAGCAGCTTATGGAATGCTGGAAACACCATATATTTT	CASSLWNAGNTIYF
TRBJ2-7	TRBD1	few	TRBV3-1	TGTGCCAGCAGCCTAAAAGGGACAGCCTACGAGCAGTACTTC	CASSLKGTAYEQYF
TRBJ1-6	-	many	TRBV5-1	TGCGCCAGCAGCTTCGGTCGGAGGGACTCACCCCTCCACTTT	CASSFGRRDSPLHF
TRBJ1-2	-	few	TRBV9	TGTGCCAGCAGCGTAGGTGGGGGTAACTATGGCTACACCTTC	CASSVGGGNYGYTF
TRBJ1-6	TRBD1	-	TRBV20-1	TGCAGTGCTAGTGGCAGGGGGGATAATTCACCCCTCCACTTT	CSASGRGDNSPLHF
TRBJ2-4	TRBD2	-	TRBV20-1	TGCAGTGCTGGATATAGCGGGCAGGCGGTGGAGCAGTACTTC	CSAGYSGQAVEQYF
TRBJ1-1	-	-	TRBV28	TGTGCCAGCACAGGGGTCGCTTCGACTGAAGCTTTCTTT	CASTGVASTEAFF
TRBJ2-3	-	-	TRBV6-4	TGTGCCAGCAGTGACTCAGGCGGGTTTAGCACAGATACGCAGTATTTT	CASSDSGGFSTDTQYF
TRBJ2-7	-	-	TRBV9	TGTGCCAGCAGCGTAGGCGGGGACACCTACGAGCAGTACTTC	CASSVGGDTYEQYF